Presented here are 16 T cell receptor beta chains from one specimen sequenced in a study of blood T cell repertoires in COVID-19. Sequencing was performed with immunoSEQ multiplex PCR; in TCRdb, only in-frame clones are kept and a portion is missing. Found here are 53,000 or so clones, 79% of them singletons; the top ten hold 3% to 4%. Sequenced material: peripheral blood. The origin of the receptors is a man aged 55 to 69 with acute or convalescent COVID-19.

This chain joins TRBV6-6 and TRBJ2-3; 7 bases line up with TRBD2. Germline V gene data show CDR1 as MNHNY and CDR2 as SVGAGI (reference sequence). This CDR3 is 16 amino acids long. After removal of 2 bases from V and 1 base from J, the junction contained 6 bases not matched to a gene. CDR3 protein: CASSYGVAGRTDTQYF. The CDR3 DNA is TGTGCCAGCAGTTACGGGGTAGCGGGCCGCACAGATACGCAGTATTTT.

The chain couples TRBV12-3 or TRBV12-4 to TRBJ1-1; a weak D match, TRBD1 (5 bases). Trimming took 7 bases from V and 3 from J, leaving 12 bases between them. The CDR3 length is 13 residues. The CDR3 DNA is TGTGCCAGCAAGTCGGACACTCACACTGAAGCTTTCTTT. Translation gives CASKSDTHTEAFF.

The CDR3 region is CSVEVSSGQGYEQYF. DNA for the CDR3: TGCAGCGTTGAAGTATCCTCCGGACAGGGCTACGAGCAGTACTTC. The chain carries TRBV29-1 and TRBJ2-7; 8 bases map to TRBD1. Germline values: CDR1 SQVTM, CDR2 ANQGSEA. V trimming: 1 base; J trimming: 3 bases; junction bases outside the gene matches: 8. This CDR3 has 15 residues.

The chain links TRBV14 to TRBJ2-1; TRBD2 aligns across 8 bases. Germline lookup yields CDR1 SGHDN and CDR2 FVKESK. CDR3 size: 15 residues. Trimming removed 5 bases from V and 4 bases from J; junction bases left unmatched: 7. CDR3 bases: TGTGCCAGCAGCTCTATAGCGGGAAGGTACAATGAGCAGTTCTTC. Encoded protein: CASSSIAGRYNEQFF.

The rearrangement joins TRBV27 to TRBJ1-1; D ambiguous. The V and J ends lost 2 bases and 7 bases respectively, with 11 bases between them. The CDR3 has 13 amino acids. Germline values: CDR1 MNHEY, CDR2 SMNVEV (reference sequence). DNA of the CDR3: TGTGCCAGCAGTTTACGGGCCGGGGTTGAAGCTTTCTTT. It is translated as CASSLRAGVEAFF.

The rearrangement uses TRBV4-2 and TRBJ2-7; D unclear. CDR1 LGHNA and CDR2 YNFKEQ come from the germline V gene. The CDR3 sequence is 12 residues long. The V gene lost 4 bases and the J gene lost 3 bases, with 7 bases spanning the gap. In DNA form, the CDR3 reads TGTGCCAGCAGCCCTGACAACTACGAGCAGTACTTC. Residues: CASSPDNYEQYF.

V gene TRBV5-1 combines with J gene TRBJ2-2, with 7 positions matching TRBD1. CDR3 length: 16 residues. The germline gives CDR1 SGHRS, CDR2 YFSETQ. The J segment lost 0 bases and the V segment lost 6 bases, leaving 8 bases of the junction unmatched. The CDR3 nucleotides read TGCGCCAGCACCCAAACAGGGACAGCGAACACCGGGGAGCTGTTTTTT. Its translation is CASTQTGTANTGELFF.

The rearrangement joins TRBV9 to TRBJ2-2; TRBD2 might be the D (6 bases). The germline V and J ends were trimmed by 0 bases and 0 bases, with 9 bases remaining between them. Germline CDR1 reads SGDLS; CDR2 reads YYNGEE. The CDR3 is 16 residues long. Here the CDR3 reads CASSVEGGTNTGELFF. DNA of the CDR3: TGTGCCAGCAGCGTAGAGGGCGGGACGAACACCGGGGAGCTGTTTTTT.

The chain carries TRBV27 and TRBJ1-2, with 11 nucleotides matching TRBD1. After removal of 8 bases from V and 3 bases from J, the junction contained 2 bases not matched to a gene. This CDR3 region has 13 residues. Germline loops: CDR1 MNHEY, CDR2 SMNVEV (reference sequence). DNA for the CDR3: TGTGCCAGCGGACAGGGGGCTTACTATGGCTACACCTTC. This encodes CASGQGAYYGYTF.

The rearrangement links TRBV15 to TRBJ1-2; 10 nucleotides agree with TRBD1. J lost 5 bases, V lost 3 bases, and 6 bases had no gene match. In germline, CDR1 is LNHNV, CDR2 YYDKDF (reference sequence). The CDR3 loop spans 15 amino acids. In DNA, the CDR3 is TGTGCCACCAGCAGGGGGACAGGGGCTTGGTATGGCTACACCTTC. It translates to CATSRGTGAWYGYTF.

The chain carries TRBV5-1 and TRBJ1-3, with TRBD1 as a possible D gene (5 bases). The length of the CDR3 is 16 residues. V shed 1 base and J shed 3 bases, with 14 bases lying between them. Germline CDR1 and CDR2: SGHRS and YFSETQ. For the CDR3, the DNA is TGCGCCAGCAGCTTGACCAGTCAGGGCTATGGAAACACCATATATTTT. Its translation is CASSLTSQGYGNTIYF.

The CDR3 reads CASSFDQAYGYTF. Written as DNA, the CDR3 is TGTGCCAGCAGTTTTGACCAGGCCTATGGCTACACCTTC. The V and J genes are TRBV12-3 or TRBV12-4 and TRBJ1-2; no firm D call. This CDR3 has 13 residues. The ends were cut back, 3 bases at V and 4 bases at J, with 9 bases in the middle.

The rearrangement uses TRBV6-5 and TRBJ2-3, with 7 bases aligning to TRBD1. Trimming cost V 5 bases and J 1 base; bases outside gene matches: 6. This CDR3 comprises 15 residues. The V gene's germline CDR1 is MNHEY and CDR2 SVGAGI. CDR3 DNA sequence: TGTGCCAGCAGTCACGTCGGACAGGGCACAGATACGCAGTATTTT. Amino acid sequence: CASSHVGQGTDTQYF.

The V and J genes are TRBV11-2 and TRBJ2-6; TRBD2 matches 10 bases. The CDR3 loop spans 19 amino acids. Per the germline V gene, CDR1 is SGHAT and CDR2 is FQNNGV. V trimming: 2 bases; J trimming: 0 bases; junction bases outside the gene matches: 7. Written as DNA, the CDR3 is TGTGCCAGCAGCTTAACCCGGACTAGCGGCCACTCTGGGGCCAACGTCCTGACTTTC. Protein: CASSLTRTSGHSGANVLTF.

CDR3 DNA sequence: TGTGCCAGCAGCTTAGAACTCTTTGATGAAAAACTGTTTTTT. Its protein product is CASSLELFDEKLFF. The chain recombines TRBV11-2 with TRBJ1-4, with D hard to call. Trimming removed 0 bases from V and 6 bases from J, with 8 bases in between. The CDR3 length is 14 residues. Germline CDR1 is SGHAT and CDR2 is FQNNGV.

The J gene is TRBJ1-2, the V gene TRBV5-4; D gene unclear. With 0 bases removed from V and 8 bases from J, the gap between germline ends came to 14 bases. The CDR3 consists of 14 residues. Germline V CDR1 and CDR2: SGHNT, YYREEE (reference sequence). The CDR3 here is CASSLGRLGEGYTF. The CDR3 nucleotides are TGTGCCAGCAGCTTGGGCCGTTTGGGAGAAGGCTACACCTTC.